This TCR beta chain was sequenced in a study of human CD8 memory T cell subsets. A negative magnetic separation step was used to enrich total CD8+ T cells. UMI-labeled 5' RACE was used to make TCR beta libraries. After re-calling the 5' RACE reads, TCRdb lists one entry per CDR3 protein, DNA absent. The sample's table shows approximately 9,300 distinct CDR3 sequences. CDR1 is SEHNR and CDR2 is FQNEAQ in the germline V gene (reference sequence). The CDR3 consists of 15 residues. The source material was CD8+ stem-like memory T cells (TSCM and TCM) sorted from PBMCs. The subset is: stem-like memory CD8 T cells (TSTEM), CCR7+ PD-1- TIGIT-. This rearrangement joins TRBV7-9 to TRBJ1-5; TCRdb selects TRBD1, and the lack of DNA leaves this call unchecked. The TCR originated in a human donor in good health. The CDR3 loop reads CASSFGTEEGQPQHF. Full variable domain (missing parts from reference TRBV7-9 and TRBJ1-5): DTGVSQNPRHKITKRGQNVTFRCDPISEHNRLYWYRQTLGQGPEFLTYFQNEAQLEKSRLLSDRFSAERPKGSFSTLEIQRTEQGDSAMYLCASSFGTEEGQPQHFGDGTRLSIL.